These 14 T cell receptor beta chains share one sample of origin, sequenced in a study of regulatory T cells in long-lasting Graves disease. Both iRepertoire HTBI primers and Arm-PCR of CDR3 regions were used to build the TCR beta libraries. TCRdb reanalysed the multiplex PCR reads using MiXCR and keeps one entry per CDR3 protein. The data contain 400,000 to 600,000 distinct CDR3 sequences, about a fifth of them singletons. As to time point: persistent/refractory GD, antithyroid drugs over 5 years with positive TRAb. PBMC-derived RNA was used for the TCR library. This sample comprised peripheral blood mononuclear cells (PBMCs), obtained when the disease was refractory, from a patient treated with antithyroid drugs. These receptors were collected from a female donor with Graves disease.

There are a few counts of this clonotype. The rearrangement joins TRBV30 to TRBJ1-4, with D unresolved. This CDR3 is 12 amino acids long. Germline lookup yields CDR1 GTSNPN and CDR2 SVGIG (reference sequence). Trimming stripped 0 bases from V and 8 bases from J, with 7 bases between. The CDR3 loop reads CAWSVIGEKLFF. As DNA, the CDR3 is TGTGCCTGGAGTGTAATTGGGGAAAAACTGTTTTTT.

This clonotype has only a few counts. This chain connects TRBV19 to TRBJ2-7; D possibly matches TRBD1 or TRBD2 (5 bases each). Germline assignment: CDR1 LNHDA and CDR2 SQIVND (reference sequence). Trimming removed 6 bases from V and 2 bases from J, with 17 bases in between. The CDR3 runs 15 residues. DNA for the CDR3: TGTGCCAGTAGGTTTGGGGGATCCCCTGCCTACGAGCAGTACTTC. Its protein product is CASRFGGSPAYEQYF. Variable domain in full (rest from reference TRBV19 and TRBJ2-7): DGGITQSPKYLFRKEGQNVTLSCEQNLNHDAMYWYRQDPGQGLRLIYYSQIVNDFQKGDIAEGYSVSREKKESFPLTVTSAQKNPTAFYLCASRFGGSPAYEQYFGPGTRLTVT.

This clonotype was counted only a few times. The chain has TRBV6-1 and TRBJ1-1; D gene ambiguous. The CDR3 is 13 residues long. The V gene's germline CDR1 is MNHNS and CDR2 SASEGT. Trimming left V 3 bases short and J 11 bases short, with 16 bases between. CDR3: CASSDLDPILAFF. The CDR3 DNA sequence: TGTGCCAGCAGTGATCTCGATCCGATTCTGGCTTTCTTT.

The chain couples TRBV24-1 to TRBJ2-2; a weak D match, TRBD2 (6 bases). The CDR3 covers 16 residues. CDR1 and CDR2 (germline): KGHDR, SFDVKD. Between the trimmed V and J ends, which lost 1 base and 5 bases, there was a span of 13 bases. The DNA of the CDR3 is TGTGCCACCAGTGATTTAACGGGACGGGGGACCGGGGAGCTGTTTTTT. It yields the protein CATSDLTGRGTGELFF.

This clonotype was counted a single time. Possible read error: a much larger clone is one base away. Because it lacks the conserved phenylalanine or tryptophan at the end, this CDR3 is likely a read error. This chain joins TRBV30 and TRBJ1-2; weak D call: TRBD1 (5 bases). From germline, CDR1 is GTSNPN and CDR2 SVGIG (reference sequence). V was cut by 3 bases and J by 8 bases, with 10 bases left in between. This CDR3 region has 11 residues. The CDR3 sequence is CAWSGAIGYTL. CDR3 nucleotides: TGTGCCTGGAGCGGGGCCATCGGCTACACCCTC.

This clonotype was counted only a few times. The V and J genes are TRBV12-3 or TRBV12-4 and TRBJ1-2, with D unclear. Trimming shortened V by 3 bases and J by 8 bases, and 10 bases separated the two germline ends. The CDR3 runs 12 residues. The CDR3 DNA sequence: TGTGCCAGCAGTTTCCGGGGTAGCGGCTACACCTTC. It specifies CASSFRGSGYTF.

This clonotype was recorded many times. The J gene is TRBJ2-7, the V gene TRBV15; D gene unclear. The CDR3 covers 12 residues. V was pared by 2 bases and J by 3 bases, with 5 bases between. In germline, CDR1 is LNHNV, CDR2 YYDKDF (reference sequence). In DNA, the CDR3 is TGTGCCACCAGCAGAAGTAGCTACGAGCAGTACTTC. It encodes CATSRSSYEQYF.

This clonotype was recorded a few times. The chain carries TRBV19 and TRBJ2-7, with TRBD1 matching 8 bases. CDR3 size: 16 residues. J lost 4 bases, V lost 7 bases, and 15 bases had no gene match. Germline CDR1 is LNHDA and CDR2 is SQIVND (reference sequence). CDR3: CASTRGQGAIPYEQYF. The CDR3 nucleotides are TGTGCCAGTACCCGAGGGCAGGGGGCTATTCCTTACGAGCAGTACTTC.

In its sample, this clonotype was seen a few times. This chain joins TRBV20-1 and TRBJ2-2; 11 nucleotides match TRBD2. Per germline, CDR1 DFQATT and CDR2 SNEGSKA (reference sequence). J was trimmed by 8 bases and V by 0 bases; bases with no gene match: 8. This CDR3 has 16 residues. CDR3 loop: CSARDHLAGGSGELFF. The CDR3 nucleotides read TGCAGTGCTAGAGATCATCTAGCGGGGGGATCGGGGGAGCTGTTTTTT.

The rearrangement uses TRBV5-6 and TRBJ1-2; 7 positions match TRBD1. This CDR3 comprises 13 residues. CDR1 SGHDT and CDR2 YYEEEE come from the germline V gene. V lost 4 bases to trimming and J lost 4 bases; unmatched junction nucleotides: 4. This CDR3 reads CASSKGQRYGYTF. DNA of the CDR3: TGTGCCAGCAGCAAGGGACAGCGCTATGGCTACACCTTC.

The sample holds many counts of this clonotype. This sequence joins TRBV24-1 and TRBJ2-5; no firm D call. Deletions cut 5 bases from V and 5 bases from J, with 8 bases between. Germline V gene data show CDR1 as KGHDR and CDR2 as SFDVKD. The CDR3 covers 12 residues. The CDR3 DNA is TGTGCCACCAGTGCGAACGCGGAGACCCAGTACTTC. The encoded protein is CATSANAETQYF.

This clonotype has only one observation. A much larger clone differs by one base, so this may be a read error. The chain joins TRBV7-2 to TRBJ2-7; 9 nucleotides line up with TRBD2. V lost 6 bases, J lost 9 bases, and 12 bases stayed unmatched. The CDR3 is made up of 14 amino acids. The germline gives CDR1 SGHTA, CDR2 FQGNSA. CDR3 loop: CASSSPGLANGQYF. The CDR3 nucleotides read TGTGCCAGCAGTTCACCGGGACTAGCAAACGGGCAGTACTTC.

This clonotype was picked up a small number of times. The CDR3 loop reads CASLQGTNYGYTF. Here the CDR3 DNA reads TGTGCCTCTTTGCAGGGCACTAACTATGGCTACACCTTC. The chain uses TRBV30 and TRBJ1-2; weak D call: TRBD1 (5 bases). With 7 bases removed from V and 0 bases from J, the gap between germline ends came to 12 bases. This CDR3 has 13 amino acids. Germline CDR1 and CDR2: GTSNPN and SVGIG (reference sequence).

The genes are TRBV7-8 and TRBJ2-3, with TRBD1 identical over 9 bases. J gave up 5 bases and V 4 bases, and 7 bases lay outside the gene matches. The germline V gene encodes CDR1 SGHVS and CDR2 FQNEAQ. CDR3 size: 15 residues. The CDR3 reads CASSSLQGARDTQYF. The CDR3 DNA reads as TGTGCCAGCAGCTCGTTACAGGGGGCGCGAGATACGCAGTATTTT.